This TCR beta chain was sequenced in a study of CD8 T cells in ankylosing spondylitis. Study-wide results and limits: In ankylosing spondylitis patients, matched synovial fluid reportedly showed significant enrichment of disease-linked clones. Ankylosing spondylitis blood appeared to be characterized by a TCR beta motif of roughly eight highly homologous variants. Disease-linked clones displayed a CD8+ phenotype and appeared relatively rarely in peripheral blood.

As concerns this clonotype: Its specificity is unknown.

TCRdb used MiXCR to reprocess the 5' RACE reads, holding one entry per CDR3 protein. Found here are 150,000 or so distinct CDR3 sequences, roughly 31% of them singletons; the top ten hold 6%. Trimming cost V 5 bases and J 5 bases, with 16 bases left between them. The germline gives CDR1 SGHAT, CDR2 FQDESV (reference sequence). There are 16 residues in the CDR3. The origin of this receptor is a male donor with ankylosing spondylitis. Sample: synovial fluid, either unsorted or a sorted T cell fraction (not recorded which). V and J are TRBV11-1 and TRBJ1-6, with a possible D match to TRBD1 (5 bases). CDR3 amino acids: CASSPFAGKDNSPLHF. The CDR3, as DNA: TGTGCCAGCAGCCCCTTCGCAGGGAAGGATAATTCACCCCTCCACTTT.